Reported below is one T cell receptor beta chain. No antigen is known for it. CDR1 and CDR2 from the germline V gene are MGHRA and YSYEKL. The CDR3 has 14 amino acids. Trimming cost V 3 bases and J 4 bases, with 12 bases left between them. Deep was the level at which the assay was run. The assay was immunoSEQ multiplex PCR, and TCRdb's table has in-frame clones only and misses some. This sample has some 2,500,000 clones, with less than 95% found just once. These data belong to a study of shared clonotypes between healthy human individuals. Study-wide points: Generally, naive subsets came out with larger estimated richness than memory subsets. Donors were few, which limited the genetic and exposure-history diversity represented.

Sample: naive CD4+ T cells from PBMCs. Subset denoted: CD45RA+ positively selected. The chain links TRBV4-1 to TRBJ2-5; the D gene is possibly TRBD2 (5 bases). This clonotype originated in a man between 18 and 35 years old in good health. Some clones in this sample may be carry-over from other donors' samples. The chain's CDR3 is CASSHLGAGETQYF. CDR3 in DNA: TGCGCCAGCAGCCACCTGGGAGCCGGAGAGACCCAGTACTTC.